This T cell receptor beta chain was documented in a study of monozygotic twins with inflammatory bowel disease. The CDR3 sequence is 13 residues long. Germline CDR1 is SGHRS and CDR2 is YFSETQ. Concerning this clonotype: Antigen specificity is unknown.

Each donor had roughly 2.7 ml of blood drawn. Researchers used template switching to add UMIs featuring a 6-nucleotide sample barcode. From its re-call of the 5' RACE reads, TCRdb lists each CDR3 protein once, without DNA. The sample's table shows more than 300,000 distinct CDR3 sequences. General observations from the study: Healthy twins showed more clonotype sharing with others than IBD patients, especially patients with disease activity.

This TCR was sampled from a human donor with ulcerative colitis or Crohn's disease, or a healthy co-twin of an affected twin (not recorded which). Sequenced sample: blood. V gene TRBV5-1 combines with J gene TRBJ1-2; TCRdb outputs TRBD1, but without DNA this stays unchecked. The CDR3 loop reads CASRDRGSYGYTF.